This T cell receptor (beta chain) was captured in a study of Ad26.COV2.S vaccination and SARS-CoV-2 variants. About the study: The donor participated in the COV1001 trial, in its Ad26.COV2.S arm.

There are 18 residues in the CDR3. The germline V and J ends were trimmed by 4 bases and 7 bases, with 28 bases remaining between them. Germline V gene data show CDR1 as MNHNS and CDR2 as SASEGT. This sample's treatment: around 19 received Ad26.COV2.S at low or high dose, single or two shots; about 5 received placebo; per-sample allocation not given. Sampling occurred on day 63 after the first vaccine or placebo injection. Aged 18-55 years, donor was enrolled in Boston in about 2020. An Ad26 vector expressing Wuhan-strain SARS-CoV-2 spike served as the vaccine. Some clones are missing from TCRdb's copy, which holds only in-frame ones; the method was immunoSEQ multiplex PCR. The table has around 300,000 clones, 65% to 90% seen once. General study results and limits: There was reportedly substantial breadth in spike-specific CD8+ and CD4+ T cell responses after vaccination.

A note on this clone: The antigen remains undetermined.

The source is a person between 18 and 65 years old who received the Ad26.COV2.S COVID-19 vaccine or a placebo. The sample in question was peripheral blood, obtained in a trial of Ad26.COV2.S vaccine versus placebo. The V call is TRBV6-1, the J call TRBJ2-5; D is undetermined. The CDR3 region is CASSVVSMSRIPTGTQYF. In nucleotides, the CDR3 is TGTGCCAGCAGTGTCGTTTCGATGAGCCGTATCCCAACGGGGACCCAGTACTTC.